Described below is a single T cell receptor (beta chain) sequence and its context. RNA transcripts were the template for amplifying TCR beta CDR3 regions. When the TCR CDR3 underwent first-round RT-PCR, the HTBI primer set was used. TCRdb itself ran the multiplex PCR reads through MiXCR, one entry per CDR3 protein. The sample includes more than 500,000 distinct CDR3 sequences, 15% to 20% seen only once; the top ten take approximately 32%. This specimen comes from a study of T cells in Graves' hyperthyroidism and ophthalmopathy. The origin of this receptor is a woman aged 25 to 39 with Graves' ophthalmopathy. The sample was blood.

CDR3 sequence (DNA): TGTGCCAGCAGTTTGGGCAGACAAAATGAAAAACTGTTTTTT. Protein product: CASSLGRQNEKLFF. V usage is TRBV27 and J usage is TRBJ1-4; D remains ambiguous. The CDR3 runs to 14 residues. V lost 3 bases and J lost 5, with 10 bases in between. Germline V gives CDR1 MNHEY, CDR2 SMNVEV (reference sequence).